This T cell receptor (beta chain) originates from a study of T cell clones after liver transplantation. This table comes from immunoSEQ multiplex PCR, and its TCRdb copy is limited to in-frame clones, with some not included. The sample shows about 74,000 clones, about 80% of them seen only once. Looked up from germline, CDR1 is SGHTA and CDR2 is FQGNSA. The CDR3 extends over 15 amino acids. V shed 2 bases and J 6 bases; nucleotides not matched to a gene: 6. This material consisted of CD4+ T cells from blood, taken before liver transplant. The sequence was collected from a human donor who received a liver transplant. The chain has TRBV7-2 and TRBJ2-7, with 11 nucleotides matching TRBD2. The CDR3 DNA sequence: TGTGCCAGCAGCTTAAAACTAGCGGGAGCGGGCGAGCAGTACTTC. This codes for CASSLKLAGAGEQYF.